A single TCR beta chain is shown here with its context. Its target antigen remains unknown. No base qualities exist here, and no much larger clone lies one base off it. The source of the sample is a study of blood T cell repertoires in COVID-19 (TCRdb year 2020). With respect to the entire study: The collaborator samples originated in the United States, Italy and Spain and spanned the acute and convalescent phases of COVID-19. The prospective study material was composed of cDNA or gDNA derived from T cells, B-cell-depleted T cells, or PBMCs. The dataset comprised deeply sampled blood TCRbeta repertoires from subjects exposed to, actively infected with, or recovered from COVID-19. A freely available public database, intended as a resource for researchers studying the immune response to SARS-CoV-2, is where the repertoires were released. Samples came from the ongoing ImmuneRACE study (first 160 participants) plus 1,254 subjects from 6 global collaborators. Nearly every sample came with metadata listing a de-identified subject ID, COVID-19 status, age in years and sex. Where HLA class I and class II types were available, the types were taken from metadata supplied by the sample provider, not from assay-based typing. The paper's findings and limits, for the study overall: The quantity of clinical and demographic metadata differed by source and by participant and was supplied without curation.

One collaborating source in Seattle enrolled patients during active infection and followed them longitudinally through the course of disease. Each collaborating institution followed its own protocols to collect whole blood in K2EDTA tubes. For TCRbeta analysis, collaborators shipped samples as frozen whole blood, isolated PBMCs, or DNA extracted from either of those sample types. The germline V gene provides CDR1 SGHRS and CDR2 YFSETQ. The CDR3 holds 15 amino acids from the cysteine to the phenylalanine. Only the CDR3 part of the read is kept: 45 bases, read in frame from the first base. V was cut back by 3 bases and J by 8 bases, leaving a gap of 20 bases between them. TCRbeta CDR3 regions were amplified from genomic DNA using the immunoSEQ Assay, a bias-controlled multiplex PCR. The paper's processing steps were these. The number of nucleated cells in each sample was estimated from the amplification of reference gene primers within the assay. Sequence reads were collapsed and filtered to measure the absolute abundance of every unique TCRbeta CDR3 rearrangement. For each sample, productive Simpson clonality was calculated as the square root of Simpson's diversity index across productive rearrangements. Here the immuneACCESS table is served through TCRdb, limited to in-frame sequences with V and J called. Missing clones are a known gap in these copies; in checked studies unresolved V genes cover under half, and the rest lacks a known reason. The V and J calls and clone size were taken over from that table, and D and trimming were inferred from the DNA. This sample has approximately 300,000 clones in its table, and more than 70% of those were observed once. The ten biggest clones cover about 11% of the sample.

This receptor was identified in a woman aged 25-40 years with COVID-19, enrolled during active disease. The sample was peripheral blood. The rearranged segments are TRBV5-1 and TRBJ1-2; there is no confident call for the D gene. DNA sequence: TGCGCCAGCAGCTCGGGGAGGCGGGAAGAATGGGGCTACACCTTC. Its protein product is CASSSGRREEWGYTF.